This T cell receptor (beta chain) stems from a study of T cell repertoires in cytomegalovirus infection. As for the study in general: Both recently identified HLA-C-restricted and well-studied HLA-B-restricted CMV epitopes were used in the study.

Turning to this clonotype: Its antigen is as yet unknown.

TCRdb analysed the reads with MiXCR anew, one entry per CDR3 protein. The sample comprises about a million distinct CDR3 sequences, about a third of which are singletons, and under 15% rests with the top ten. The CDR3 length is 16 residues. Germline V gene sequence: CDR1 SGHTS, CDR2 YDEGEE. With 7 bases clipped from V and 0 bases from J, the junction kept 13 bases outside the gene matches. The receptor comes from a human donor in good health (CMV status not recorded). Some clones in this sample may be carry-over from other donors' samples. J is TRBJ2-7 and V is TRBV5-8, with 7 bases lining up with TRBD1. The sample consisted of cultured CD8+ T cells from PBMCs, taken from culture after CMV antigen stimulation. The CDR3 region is CASRRDRYFLSYEQYF. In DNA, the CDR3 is TGTGCCAGCCGCCGGGACAGATACTTCCTCTCCTACGAGCAGTACTTC.